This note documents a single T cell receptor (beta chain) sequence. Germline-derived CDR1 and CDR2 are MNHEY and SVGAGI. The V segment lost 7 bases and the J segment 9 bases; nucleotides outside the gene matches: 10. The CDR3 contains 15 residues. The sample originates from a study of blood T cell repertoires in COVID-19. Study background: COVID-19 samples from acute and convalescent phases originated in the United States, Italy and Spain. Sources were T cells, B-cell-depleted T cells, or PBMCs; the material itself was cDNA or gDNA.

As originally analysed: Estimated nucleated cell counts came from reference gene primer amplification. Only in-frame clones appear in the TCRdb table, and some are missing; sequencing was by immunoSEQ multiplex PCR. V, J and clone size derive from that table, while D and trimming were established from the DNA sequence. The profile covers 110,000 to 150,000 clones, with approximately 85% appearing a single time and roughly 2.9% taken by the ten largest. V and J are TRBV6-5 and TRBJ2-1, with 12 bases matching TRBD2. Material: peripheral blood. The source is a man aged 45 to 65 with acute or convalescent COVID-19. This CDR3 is CASTLSLTSGGEQFF. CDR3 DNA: TGTGCCAGCACCCTCAGTTTGACTAGCGGGGGTGAGCAGTTCTTC.